Following are 28 T cell receptor beta chains from one sample sequenced in a study of blood T cells in healthy people across ages. Using a J-beta primer mix together with a sample-barcoded 5' primer, a second PCR was run for roughly 6 to 12 cycles. TCRdb analysed the 5' RACE reads with MiXCR anew, one entry per CDR3 protein. The sample contains about 650,000 distinct CDR3 sequences, approximately 29% of which appear only once. The source material was blood. These receptors all come from an elderly woman in good health.

CDR3: CASSLRGDLGETQYF. CDR3 DNA sequence: TGCGCCAGCAGCTTGAGGGGTGACCTAGGGGAGACCCAGTACTTC. The chain joins TRBV5-1 to TRBJ2-5; TRBD1 is a possible D gene (5 bases). Germline assignment: CDR1 SGHRS and CDR2 YFSETQ. Trimming left V 1 base short and J 5 bases short, with 15 bases between. The CDR3 is 15 amino acids.

This clonotype turned up a few times. V is TRBV28 and J is TRBJ2-2; D uncertain. Trimming stripped 6 bases from V and 0 bases from J, with 14 bases between. CDR3 length: 16 amino acids. CDR1 and CDR2 (germline): MDHEN, SYDVKM. CDR3 loop: CASSERGVSNTGELFF. In DNA, the CDR3 is TGTGCCAGCAGCGAGAGAGGAGTGTCGAACACCGGGGAGCTGTTTTTT.

At least ten counts were recorded for this clonotype. This chain connects TRBV5-1 to TRBJ2-1; D gene uncertain. The ends were cut back, 4 bases at V and 0 bases at J, with 11 bases in the middle. This CDR3 has 15 amino acids. Germline CDR1 and CDR2: SGHRS and YFSETQ. CDR3 loop: CASSAQASSYNEQFF. As DNA, the CDR3 is TGCGCCAGCAGCGCTCAGGCTAGCTCCTACAATGAGCAGTTCTTC.

The sample holds many counts of this clonotype. The V gene is TRBV11-2, the J gene TRBJ1-4; D gene ambiguous. The CDR3 totals 15 residues. Trimming pared 1 base from V and 5 bases from J, leaving 11 bases between. Per the germline V gene, CDR1 is SGHAT and CDR2 is FQNNGV. The CDR3 region is CASSLGGQTNEKLFF. In DNA, the CDR3 is TGTGCCAGCAGCTTAGGCGGTCAAACAAATGAAAAACTGTTTTTT.

This clonotype was recorded a few times. The chain uses TRBV5-1 and TRBJ2-7, with D uncertain. In germline, CDR1 is SGHRS, CDR2 YFSETQ. There are 14 residues in the CDR3. The germline V and J ends were trimmed by 4 bases and 2 bases, with 13 bases remaining between them. The CDR3 loop reads CASSAEISTYEQYF. CDR3 nucleotides: TGCGCCAGCAGCGCGGAGATTTCTACCTACGAGCAGTACTTC.

J is TRBJ2-7 and V is TRBV20-1; the D is unclear. V was clipped by 0 bases and J by 7 bases, with 10 bases between them. CDR1 and CDR2 from the germline V gene are DFQATT and SNEGSKA (reference sequence). This CDR3 region has 12 residues. The CDR3 nucleotides read TGCAGTGCTAGAGACTTATACAATGAGCAGTACTTC. Its translation is CSARDLYNEQYF.

V usage is TRBV5-1 and J usage is TRBJ2-4, with TRBD1 identical over 7 bases. The germline V gene has CDR1 SGHRS and CDR2 YFSETQ. Unmatched junction bases numbered 3, after V lost 0 bases and J lost 0 bases. This CDR3 region has 16 residues. For the CDR3, the DNA is TGCGCCAGCAGCTTGGAGGCAGGGGGAGCCAAAAACATTCAGTACTTC. Its protein product is CASSLEAGGAKNIQYF.

This clonotype was counted at least ten times. The chain links TRBV11-2 to TRBJ2-5; no firm D call. The CDR3 consists of 13 residues. Germline V gene data show CDR1 as SGHAT and CDR2 as FQNNGV. With 2 bases removed from V and 5 bases from J, the gap between germline ends came to 9 bases. The CDR3 nucleotides read TGTGCCAGCAGCTTATCACCCCCGGAGACCCAGTACTTC. Translating it yields CASSLSPPETQYF.

This chain uses TRBV2 with TRBJ2-7, with TRBD1 as a possible D gene (7 bases). Germline assignment: CDR1 SNHLY and CDR2 FYNNEI. The CDR3 contains 15 residues. Trimming stripped 2 bases from V and 4 bases from J, with 15 bases between. The CDR3 DNA sequence: TGTGCCAGCAGTGAAACTCGGACAGGAGGGTACGAGCAGTACTTC. This encodes CASSETRTGGYEQYF.

The chain combines TRBV30 with TRBJ1-2; D gene ambiguous. Germline loops: CDR1 GTSNPN, CDR2 SVGIG (reference sequence). Trimming left V 1 base short and J 1 base short, with 7 bases between. This CDR3 has 13 residues. The CDR3 DNA is TGTGCCTGGAGTGAAGCGGTTAACTATGGCTACACCTTC. Translated, it gives CAWSEAVNYGYTF.

This clonotype has more than one count but fewer than ten. The CDR3 DNA is TGTGCCTGGAGTGGACAGAACACTGAAGCTTTCTTT. The encoded protein is CAWSGQNTEAFF. V and J are TRBV30 and TRBJ1-1; D unresolved. CDR1 and CDR2 (germline): GTSNPN, SVGIG (reference sequence). The CDR3 sequence is 12 residues long. Trimming removed 1 base from V and 1 base from J, with 4 bases in between.

This clonotype was counted once. V and J are TRBV12-3 or TRBV12-4 and TRBJ1-5; 7 bases map to TRBD1. This CDR3 has 16 amino acids. Trimming cost V 3 bases and J 4 bases; bases outside gene matches: 9. The CDR3 DNA is TGTGCCAGCAGTTTCGGGAGACAGGGAAGGAATCAGCCCCAGCATTTT. It translates to CASSFGRQGRNQPQHF.

Turning to this clonotype: A much bigger clone sits one base away, suggesting this may be a read error. CDR3 in amino acids: CASSLAFQGGRGTQYF. DNA of the CDR3: TGTGCCAGCAGCTTAGCCTTCCAGGGCGGGAGGGGGACCCAGTACTTC. The V and J genes are TRBV7-2 and TRBJ2-5; TRBD2 matches 9 bases. This CDR3 spans 16 amino acids. The germline V gene encodes CDR1 SGHTA and CDR2 FQGNSA. Trimming took 0 bases from V and 7 from J; bases not matched to a gene: 9.

This clonotype was observed at least ten times. The genes are TRBV20-1 and TRBJ2-1; 8 nucleotides align to TRBD2. CDR3 length equals 12 residues. Looked up from germline, CDR1 is DFQATT and CDR2 is SNEGSKA (reference sequence). DNA for the CDR3: TGCAGCGGGGGGGGTCGGGATCATGAGCAGTTCTTC. As protein: CSGGGRDHEQFF.

Concerning this clonotype: A single base separates this from a much larger clone, so it may be a read error. The rearrangement uses TRBV6-6 and TRBJ1-1, with D unresolved. Germline CDR1 is MNHNY and CDR2 is SVGAGI (reference sequence). This CDR3 contains 13 residues. CDR3 protein: CASHYSRNTEVFF. CDR3 bases: TGTGCCTCCCACTATTCGCGGAACACTGAAGTTTTCTTT.

In this sample, this clonotype turned up many times. The chain recombines TRBV4-3 with TRBJ2-3; D not certain. This CDR3 comprises 14 residues. Deletions cut 0 bases from V and 1 base from J, with 5 bases between. Germline loops: CDR1 LGHNA, CDR2 YSLEER. The CDR3 bases are TGCGCCAGCAGCCAAGATCAGGGCACAGATACGCAGTATTTT. It translates to CASSQDQGTDTQYF.

This clonotype showed up just a few times. A much bigger clone sits one base away, suggesting this may be a read error. The chain combines TRBV29-1 with TRBJ2-1; tentatively, D is TRBD1 (5 bases). This CDR3 has 13 amino acids. CDR1 and CDR2 (germline): SQVTM, ANQGSEA. Written as DNA, the CDR3 is TGCAGCGTTGATAGGCAGGGCAACAATGAGCGGTTCTTC. It codes for CSVDRQGNNERFF.

In regard to this clonotype: A much larger clone is a single base away; this may be a read error. The gene calls are TRBV15 and TRBJ1-2, with D hard to call. This CDR3 contains 14 residues. CDR1 and CDR2 (germline): LNHNV, YYDKDF (reference sequence). V lost 0 bases to trimming and J lost 4 bases, with 9 bases between them. The CDR3 nucleotides read TGTGCCACCAGCAGAGATAGGCGGGGCTATGGCTACACCTTC. Protein product: CATSRDRRGYGYTF.

There are a few counts of this clonotype. The CDR3: CASSYPAAGAGNTIYF. The CDR3 DNA reads TGTGCCAGCAGTTACCCAGCCGCTGGGGCTGGAAACACCATATATTTT. The chain combines TRBV6-6 with TRBJ1-3; D gene unclear. The CDR3 spans 16 residues. Trimming pared 2 bases from V and 2 bases from J, leaving 13 bases between. Per germline, CDR1 MNHNY and CDR2 SVGAGI (reference sequence).

This clonotype was recorded at least ten times. The chain uses TRBV7-2 and TRBJ2-7; TRBD1 is a possible D gene (5 bases). This CDR3 has 14 residues. The germline V and J ends were trimmed by 5 bases and 5 bases, with 16 bases remaining between them. Germline V gene data show CDR1 as SGHTA and CDR2 as FQGNSA. DNA of the CDR3: TGTGCCAGCAGCCAGACAGTTACTTTGAACGAGCAGTACTTC. Its protein is CASSQTVTLNEQYF. Supplemented by reference TRBV7-2 and TRBJ2-7, the full variable domain reads GAGVSQSPSNKVTEKGKDVELRCDPISGHTALYWYRQSLGQGLEFLIYFQGNSAPDKSGLPSDRFSAERTGGSVSTLTIQRTQQEDSAVYLCASSQTVTLNEQYFGPGTRLTVT.

Ten or more counts support this clonotype. The chain uses TRBV2 and TRBJ2-7; 8 bases line up with TRBD1. V lost 1 base and J lost 2; bases outside the gene matches: 4. The CDR3 sequence is 15 residues long. The germline V gene encodes CDR1 SNHLY and CDR2 FYNNEI. The CDR3, as DNA: TGTGCCAGCAGTGAAGAGAGGGGACAGGCCTACGAGCAGTACTTC. Its translation is CASSEERGQAYEQYF.

This clonotype was observed many times. V usage is TRBV7-2 and J usage is TRBJ2-7, with TRBD1 as a possible D gene (6 bases). Germline lookup yields CDR1 SGHTA and CDR2 FQGNSA. The length of the CDR3 is 14 residues. Trimming cost V 1 base and J 4 bases, with 11 bases left between them. The CDR3 sequence: CASSLEQGSYEQYF. The CDR3, as DNA: TGTGCCAGCAGCTTAGAACAGGGCAGTTACGAGCAGTACTTC.

CDR3 nucleotide sequence: TGTGCCAGCAGGCCAGGGGCGCCCGGAAACACCATATATTTT. Translating gives CASRPGAPGNTIYF. The chain recombines TRBV12-3 or TRBV12-4 with TRBJ1-3; maybe TRBD1 (6 bases). Trimming shortened V by 6 bases and J by 4 bases, and 13 bases separated the two germline ends. The CDR3 loop spans 14 amino acids.

This clonotype has ten or more counts. CDR3 in DNA: TGTGCCAGCAGTGGGACAGGGGTCGGGGACAATGAGCAGTTCTTC. Residues: CASSGTGVGDNEQFF. The V gene is TRBV25-1, the J gene TRBJ2-1, with 9 bases fitting TRBD1. Germline V CDR1 and CDR2: MGHDK, SYGVNS. The CDR3 runs 15 residues. V was clipped by 4 bases and J by 5 bases; unmatched bases: 6.

As for this clonotype: Since a much larger clone is just one base distant, this may be a read error. V and J are TRBV2 and TRBJ2-5, with D uncertain. Judging by the DNA end, TRBJ2-4 fits better; the J call may be wrong. The CDR3 contains 15 residues. Germline lookup yields CDR1 SNHLY and CDR2 FYNNEI. CDR3 protein: CASSEELVVKNIQYF. CDR3 nucleotides: TGTGCCAGCAGTGAGGAGCTGGTAGTCAAAAACATTCAGTACTTC.

The sample holds many counts of this clonotype. The chain carries TRBV20-1 and TRBJ2-1; a weak D match, TRBD2 (5 bases). Germline CDR1 reads DFQATT; CDR2 reads SNEGSKA (reference sequence). Trimming took 3 bases from V and 4 from J, leaving 10 bases between them. The CDR3 length is 13 residues. The CDR3 reads CSARLTTYNEQFF. In DNA, the CDR3 is TGCAGTGCTAGGTTGACTACGTACAATGAGCAGTTCTTC.

Worth noting for this clonotype: This could be a read error, since a much larger clone is one nucleotide away. This chain joins TRBV2 and TRBJ2-5; D perhaps matches TRBD1 (5 bases). Germline CDR1 reads SNHLY; CDR2 reads FYNNEI. V was pared by 6 bases and J by 11 bases, with 31 bases between. The CDR3 extends over 17 amino acids. This CDR3 is CASRDPLGVKGHNEQYF. The CDR3 nucleotides are TGTGCCAGCAGAGATCCTCTAGGGGTGAAGGGGCACAATGAGCAGTACTTC.

V and J are TRBV6-1 and TRBJ1-4; tentatively, D is TRBD1 (5 bases). Germline values: CDR1 MNHNS, CDR2 SASEGT. The CDR3 extends over 15 amino acids. Trimming pared 2 bases from V and 8 bases from J, leaving 15 bases between. DNA for the CDR3: TGTGCCAGCAGTGAATGGAGGGGAAAGGAGGAAAAACTGTTTTTT. Protein product: CASSEWRGKEEKLFF.